A single sample is the source of the 28 T cell receptor beta chains below, sequenced in a study of HIV-infected patients and healthy controls (dated 2014 in TCRdb). The study collected follow-up blood from HIV-infected patients roughly three months, about 14 weeks, after antiretroviral therapy began. Whole blood was used without fractionating the cells, so the repertoire represented all peripheral T cells without sorting. Preparation of the library involved 5' RACE. Reads for this sample came from an Illumina MiSeq. SuperScript III was used to reverse transcribe 500 ng RNA with primers targeting the alpha and beta constant regions. Separate libraries for the alpha and beta chains were generated through chain-specific third strand synthesis that incorporated multiplexing indices. Starting from the raw public reads, TCRdb applied fastp trimming at Q25, assembled clones with MiXCR and retained in-frame beta chains. Identical CDR3 proteins give one entry, which carries the most common genes and DNA. Present in this sample are approximately 9,300 distinct CDR3 sequences, roughly 5.6% of which were seen just once. Together, the top ten hold over 25% of the sample.

Sequences were derived from blood, sampled during antiretroviral therapy. These receptors all stem from an adult with HIV infection. The donor label of this sample is uncertain.

In this sample, this clonotype is medium-sized. The CDR3 DNA reads TGTGCCAGTAAAAAATCGGACGGGTGGGCCGCTTTCTTT. It is translated as CASKKSDGWAAFF. V is TRBV12-3 or TRBV12-4 and J is TRBJ1-1; D is unclear. V was cut by 9 bases and J by 11 bases, with 22 bases left in between. The CDR3 loop spans 13 amino acids.

This clonotype was counted at least ten times. V gene TRBV5-1 combines with J gene TRBJ2-2; 9 nucleotides agree with TRBD2. CDR1 is SGHRS, CDR2 YFSETQ, per germline. This CDR3 spans 16 amino acids. J gave up 5 bases and V 5 bases, and 10 bases lay outside the gene matches. CDR3 sequence (DNA): TGCGCCAGCAGGAGAGCGGGAGGAGTCAGTACCGGGGAGCTGTTTTTT. It is translated as CASRRAGGVSTGELFF. The full variable domain, in which reference TRBV5-1 and TRBJ2-2 provide the parts outside the CDR3, is KAGVTQTPRYLIKTRGQQVTLSCSPISGHRSVSWYQQTPGQGLQFLFEYFSETQRNKGNFPGRFSGRQFSNSRSEMNVSTLELGDSALYLCASRRAGGVSTGELFFGEGSRLTVL.

This clonotype was found many times. The CDR3: CASSLAFGLAKTDTQYF. In DNA, the CDR3 is TGTGCCAGCAGTTTGGCCTTCGGACTAGCCAAAACAGATACGCAGTATTTT. The chain uses TRBV27 and TRBJ2-3; 8 nucleotides align to TRBD2. Per the germline V gene, CDR1 is MNHEY and CDR2 is SMNVEV (reference sequence). After removal of 3 bases from V and 3 bases from J, the junction contained 11 bases not matched to a gene. This CDR3 spans 17 amino acids.

This clonotype was seen many times. CDR3 protein: CASSYARTSGSPQTQYF. CDR3 in DNA: TGTGCCAGCAGTTACGCCAGGACTAGCGGGAGCCCCCAGACCCAGTACTTC. The chain carries TRBV6-5 and TRBJ2-5; 13 bases line up with TRBD2. The CDR3 extends over 17 amino acids. With 2 bases clipped from V and 6 bases from J, the junction kept 9 bases outside the gene matches. Germline CDR1 and CDR2: MNHEY and SVGAGI.

This clonotype is termed medium-sized (0.01 to 0.1%). The J gene is TRBJ2-1, the V gene TRBV20-1; maybe TRBD2 (6 bases). The germline gives CDR1 DFQATT, CDR2 SNEGSKA (reference sequence). The CDR3 covers 13 residues. The CDR3 region has the DNA TGCAGCCCCATTGGGGGGACCTACAATGAGCAGTTCTTC. This gives the protein CSPIGGTYNEQFF.

In its sample, this clonotype was seen a few times. The chain uses TRBV7-2 and TRBJ2-3; 11 nucleotides agree with TRBD2. J gave up 5 bases and V 2 bases, and 3 bases lay outside the gene matches. Germline CDR1 and CDR2: SGHTA and FQGNSA. The length of the CDR3 is 15 residues. The CDR3 nucleotides read TGTGCCAGCAGCTTACAACTAGCGGGAGTAGATACGCAGTATTTT. Amino acid sequence: CASSLQLAGVDTQYF.

This clonotype was seen only a few times. The chain joins TRBV28 to TRBJ1-2; TRBD1 aligns across 7 bases. Germline V gene lookup returns CDR1 MDHEN and CDR2 SYDVKM. The CDR3 spans 15 residues. The ends lost 5 bases at V and 8 bases at J; junction bases unmatched: 14. DNA of the CDR3: TGTGCCAGCAGTGTACCACCCCCGACAGGGAACGGCTACACCTTC. This translates into CASSVPPPTGNGYTF.

Many counts were recorded for this clonotype. This chain connects TRBV29-1 to TRBJ1-2; unclear D gene. Trimming cost V 4 bases and J 0 bases, with 9 bases left between them. Germline V gene lookup returns CDR1 SQVTM and CDR2 ANQGSEA. This CDR3 is built from 13 residues. CDR3: CSVGEETNYGYTF. In DNA form, the CDR3 reads TGCAGCGTTGGGGAGGAAACTAACTATGGCTACACCTTC.

This clonotype was counted many times. The chain links TRBV6-2 or TRBV6-3 to TRBJ2-2; TRBD1 matches at 7 bases. CDR1 and CDR2 (germline): MNHEY, SVGEGT. V was clipped by 10 bases and J by 2 bases; unmatched bases: 7. The CDR3 has 14 residues. In DNA, the CDR3 is TGTGCCATACAGGGGCTTCTAAACACCGGGGAGCTGTTTTTT. Translation: CAIQGLLNTGELFF.

This clonotype has a count of ten or more. The V gene is TRBV7-6, the J gene TRBJ2-5, with D tentatively TRBD1 (6 bases). The germline gives CDR1 SGHVS, CDR2 FNYEAQ. Trimming took 4 bases from V and 5 from J, leaving 23 bases between them. The CDR3 has 17 residues. This chain's CDR3 is CASSSPGGAGVRETQYF. The CDR3 region has the DNA TGTGCCAGCAGCTCCCCTGGAGGAGCAGGGGTGAGGGAGACCCAGTACTTC.

This clonotype has just one count. This sequence joins TRBV29-1 and TRBJ1-2; D unclear. The ends were cut back, 6 bases at V and 3 bases at J, with 8 bases in the middle. The CDR3 extends over 11 amino acids. CDR1 is SQVTM and CDR2 is ANQGSEA in the germline V gene. The CDR3 bases are TGCAGCGTCCCCATCCACTATGGCTACACCTTC. It encodes CSVPIHYGYTF.

In this sample, this clonotype turned up many times. The genes are TRBV30 and TRBJ2-1; 7 bases align to TRBD2. Germline V gene data show CDR1 as GTSNPN and CDR2 as SVGIG (reference sequence). V shed 2 bases, J shed 5 bases, and the junction held 6 bases outside the gene matches. CDR3 length: 14 amino acids. As DNA, the CDR3 is TGTGCCTGGAGTAGCGGGATAAGCAACAATGAGCAGTTCTTC. It encodes CAWSSGISNNEQFF.

The rearrangement joins TRBV5-8 to TRBJ2-1; TRBD2 matches at 10 bases. V was clipped by 1 base and J by 6 bases; unmatched bases: 7. The CDR3 is 16 amino acids. CDR1 and CDR2 (germline): SGHTS, YDEGEE. CDR3 DNA sequence: TGTGCCAGCAGCTTGCCCCACGGACTAGCGGTCAATGAGCAGTTCTTC. As protein: CASSLPHGLAVNEQFF.

This rearrangement joins TRBV10-3 to TRBJ2-5; D might be TRBD1 (5 bases). Trimming removed 2 bases from V and 5 bases from J, with 12 bases in between. The CDR3 runs to 14 residues. The germline V gene has CDR1 ENHRY and CDR2 SYGVKD. The chain's CDR3 is CAISELGVYETQYF. In DNA, the CDR3 is TGTGCCATCAGTGAGCTAGGGGTCTACGAGACCCAGTACTTC.

This clonotype was recorded many times. The chain joins TRBV6-2 or TRBV6-3 to TRBJ1-1, with TRBD1 matching 7 bases. The V and J ends lost 4 bases and 7 bases, in that order; junction bases with no gene match: 9. The CDR3 contains 14 residues. Per the germline V gene, CDR1 is MNHEY and CDR2 is SVGEGT. CDR3 in amino acids: CASSLTRGQDEAFF. In nucleotides, the CDR3 is TGTGCCAGCAGTTTGACTAGGGGGCAAGATGAAGCTTTCTTT.

This clonotype was seen ten or more times. The chain is built from TRBV2 and TRBJ2-5; D may be TRBD1 (5 bases). Germline-derived CDR1 and CDR2 are SNHLY and FYNNEI. The germline V and J ends were trimmed by 1 base and 4 bases, with 13 bases remaining between them. The CDR3 contains 15 residues. The DNA of the CDR3 is TGTGCCAGCAGTGAAGATGCTGGCACAGGAGAGACCCAGTACTTC. It codes for CASSEDAGTGETQYF.

V gene TRBV2 combines with J gene TRBJ2-7, with TRBD2 matching 8 bases. Per the germline V gene, CDR1 is SNHLY and CDR2 is FYNNEI. J gave up 2 bases and V 5 bases, and 5 bases lay outside the gene matches. The CDR3 is 14 amino acids. The CDR3 sequence is CASSLAGGTYEQYF. In DNA form, the CDR3 reads TGTGCCAGCAGTCTAGCGGGCGGTACCTACGAGCAGTACTTC.

This clonotype occurred a few times. The J gene is TRBJ2-5, the V gene TRBV3-1, with 7 positions matching TRBD2. The CDR3 totals 17 residues. Unmatched junction bases numbered 7, after V lost 0 bases and J lost 0 bases. Germline CDR1 LGHDT, CDR2 YNNKEL (reference sequence). The CDR3 DNA sequence: TGTGCCAGCAGCCAAGATGAGGGACTACCGTACCAAGAGACCCAGTACTTC. Its protein product is CASSQDEGLPYQETQYF.

This clonotype occurred many times. The V call is TRBV5-1, the J call TRBJ2-7, with 7 bases that match TRBD1. Germline CDR1 reads SGHRS; CDR2 reads YFSETQ. The V gene end was trimmed by 1 base and the J gene end by 0 bases; junction bases not matched to a gene: 7. The CDR3 covers 16 residues. CDR3 sequence reads: CASSLRSDRASYEQYF. CDR3 nucleotide sequence: TGCGCCAGCAGCTTGCGGTCCGACAGGGCCTCCTACGAGCAGTACTTC.

This clonotype was observed many times. The genes are TRBV20-1 and TRBJ2-2; D is undetermined. Trimming stripped 0 bases from V and 3 bases from J, with 14 bases between. The CDR3 loop spans 16 amino acids. The germline gives CDR1 DFQATT, CDR2 SNEGSKA (reference sequence). The CDR3 region is CSARDFLGPHTGELFF. The CDR3 DNA sequence: TGCAGTGCTAGAGATTTCTTGGGTCCCCACACCGGGGAGCTGTTTTTT.

This clonotype was recorded many times. The CDR3 loop is CASSQEETALKYEQYF. DNA for the CDR3: TGTGCCAGCAGCCAAGAAGAAACGGCTCTCAAGTACGAGCAGTACTTC. The genes are TRBV3-1 and TRBJ2-7, with unresolved D. This CDR3 has 16 residues. The germline gives CDR1 LGHDT, CDR2 YNNKEL (reference sequence). The V end lost 0 bases, the J end lost 4 bases, and 16 bases lay between the germline ends.

In its sample, this clonotype is medium-sized. The V call is TRBV11-2, the J call TRBJ2-2; 7 nucleotides agree with TRBD2. The CDR3 loop spans 17 amino acids. Germline values: CDR1 SGHAT, CDR2 FQNNGV. Unmatched junction bases numbered 10, after V lost 0 bases and J lost 6 bases. CDR3 region: CASSLDPTSVLAGELFF. In DNA, the CDR3 is TGTGCCAGCAGCTTAGATCCCACTAGCGTGTTAGCCGGGGAGCTGTTTTTT.

This clonotype is deemed medium-sized. The V and J genes are TRBV7-9 and TRBJ2-4; 7 bases are shared with TRBD1. V lost 5 bases, J lost 5 bases, and 9 bases stayed unmatched. Germline CDR1 SEHNR, CDR2 FQNEAQ (reference sequence). The CDR3 loop spans 15 amino acids. The CDR3 DNA is TGTGCCAGCAGCCTTCTCCGGGACAGACAAAACATTCAGTACTTC. Translated: CASSLLRDRQNIQYF.

The sample holds many counts of this clonotype. The gene calls are TRBV29-1 and TRBJ2-2; possibly TRBD1 for D (6 bases). Germline V gene data show CDR1 as SQVTM and CDR2 as ANQGSEA. The CDR3 covers 14 residues. V lost 3 bases to trimming and J lost 4 bases, with 12 bases between them. CDR3 sequence: CSVEIGGTTGELFF. The CDR3 bases are TGCAGCGTTGAGATTGGGGGCACCACCGGGGAGCTGTTTTTT.

This clonotype was picked up many times. This chain joins TRBV5-6 and TRBJ2-3, with TRBD2 matching over 16 bases. Germline CDR1 SGHDT, CDR2 YYEEEE. This CDR3 spans 19 amino acids. V lost 4 bases, J lost 0 bases, and 8 bases stayed unmatched. In nucleotides, the CDR3 is TGTGCCAGCAGCCGGGGACTAGCGGGAGGGAAGTCTAGCACAGATACGCAGTATTTT. It specifies CASSRGLAGGKSSTDTQYF. Together with reference TRBV5-6 and TRBJ2-3, the CDR3 gives the full variable domain: DAGVTQSPTHLIKTRGQQVTLRCSPKSGHDTVSWYQQALGQGPQFIFQYYEEEERQRGNFPDRFSGHQFPNYSSELNVNALLLGDSALYLCASSRGLAGGKSSTDTQYFGPGTRLTVL.

This clonotype has a count of ten or more. The V gene is TRBV6-5, the J gene TRBJ1-6, with 9 bases identical to TRBD1. V gave up 2 bases and J gave up 6 bases; unmatched junction bases: 8. Per germline, CDR1 MNHEY and CDR2 SVGAGI. The length of the CDR3 is 17 residues. CDR3 DNA: TGTGCCAGCAGTTACCAGGGACAGGGAGGGATTAATTCACCCCTCCACTTT. Its protein is CASSYQGQGGINSPLHF.

This clonotype was observed at least ten times. J is TRBJ1-2 and V is TRBV19; weak D call: TRBD1 (5 bases). Trimming left V 7 bases short and J 8 bases short, with 17 bases between. Per germline, CDR1 LNHDA and CDR2 SQIVND (reference sequence). This CDR3 spans 13 amino acids. CDR3 in DNA: TGTGCCAGTACTACTTCAGGGTTTCGGGGCTACACCTTC. It is translated as CASTTSGFRGYTF.

This clonotype was recorded at least ten times. The chain is built from TRBV12-3 or TRBV12-4 and TRBJ1-6, with D perhaps matching TRBD1 (5 bases). This CDR3 is 15 amino acids long. V was cut by 3 bases and J by 6 bases, with 12 bases left in between. The CDR3 reads CASSLQGGTNSPLHF. In DNA form, the CDR3 reads TGTGCCAGCAGTTTGCAGGGAGGGACTAATTCACCCCTCCACTTT.